The table lists the clone carrying this TCR beta chain with a few counts. The data are from a study of blood T cells in healthy people across ages. The V gene lost 2 bases and the J gene lost 8 bases, with 10 bases spanning the gap. This CDR3 comprises 13 residues. Then a second PCR, running roughly 7 to 12 cycles, was carried out with a sample-barcoded 5' primer and a J-beta primer mix. TCRdb itself ran the 5' RACE reads through MiXCR, one entry per CDR3 protein. The sample comprises hundreds of thousands of distinct CDR3 sequences, approximately 44% of which are singletons, and 15% to 25% rests with the top ten.

The V gene is TRBV12-3 or TRBV12-4, the J gene TRBJ2-1; D gene unclear. This TCR was sampled from a man in his 60s in good health. Sequenced sample: blood. CDR3 sequence reads: CASSLSGVHEQFF. CDR3 coding DNA: TGTGCCAGCAGTTTATCTGGGGTACATGAGCAGTTCTTC.